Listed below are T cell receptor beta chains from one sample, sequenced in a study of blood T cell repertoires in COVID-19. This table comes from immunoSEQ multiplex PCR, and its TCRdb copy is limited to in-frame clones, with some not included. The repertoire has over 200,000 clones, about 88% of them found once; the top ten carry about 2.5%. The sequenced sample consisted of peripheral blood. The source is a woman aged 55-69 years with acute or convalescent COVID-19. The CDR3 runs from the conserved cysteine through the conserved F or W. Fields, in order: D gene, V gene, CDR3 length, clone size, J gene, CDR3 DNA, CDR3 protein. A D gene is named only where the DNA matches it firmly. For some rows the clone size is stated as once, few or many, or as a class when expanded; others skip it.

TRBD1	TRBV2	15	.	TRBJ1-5	TGTGCCAGCACCTTTTTCGGGACAGGGAATCAGCCCCAGCATTTT	CASTFFGTGNQPQHF
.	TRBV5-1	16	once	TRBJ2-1	TGCGCCAGCAGCTTGGCCGGGGGGCGGGAGTCCCATGAGCAGTTCTTC	CASSLAGGRESHEQFF
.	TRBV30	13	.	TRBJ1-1	TGTGCCTGGACTCAACGGGGGGGACTCGCGACTTTCTTT	CAWTQRGGLATFF
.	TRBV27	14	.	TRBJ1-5	TGTGCCAGCCGACGGGGAGGGCGCAATCAGCCCCAGCATTTT	CASRRGGRNQPQHF
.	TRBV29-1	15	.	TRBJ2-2	TGCAGCGTCATTCCTAGCGACCCGAACACCGGGGAGCTGTTTTTT	CSVIPSDPNTGELFF
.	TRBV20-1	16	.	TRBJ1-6	TGCAGTGCTAGTAGGGTCGAGGGCTCCTATAATTCACCCCTCCACTTT	CSASRVEGSYNSPLHF
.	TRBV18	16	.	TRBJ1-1	TGTGCCAGCTCACCAGGGCGGACTACAATGAACACTGAAGCTTTCTTT	CASSPGRTTMNTEAFF
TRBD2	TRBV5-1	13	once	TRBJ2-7	TGCGCCAGCAAAGTAGCGGGAAGTAACGAGCAGTACTTC	CASKVAGSNEQYF
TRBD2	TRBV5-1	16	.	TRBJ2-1	TGCGCCAGCAGCTTGGCGACTAGCGGGGAGGTCGGTGAGCAGTTCTTC	CASSLATSGEVGEQFF
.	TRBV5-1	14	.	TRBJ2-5	TGCGCCAGCAGCTTTCTCAGCGGGCAAGAGACCCAGTACTTC	CASSFLSGQETQYF
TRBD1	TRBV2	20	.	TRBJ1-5	TGTGCCAGCAAGAATAATCCCGGGACAGGGGCAGTTTGGGGCAATCAGCCCCAGCATTTT	CASKNNPGTGAVWGNQPQHF
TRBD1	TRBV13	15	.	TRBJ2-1	TGTGCCAGCAGCTGGGGGACAGGACAATACAATGAGCAGTTCTTC	CASSWGTGQYNEQFF
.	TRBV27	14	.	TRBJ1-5	TGTGCCAGCAGTAGGACAGTGGAAAGGGTGACCCAGCATTTT	CASSRTVERVTQHF
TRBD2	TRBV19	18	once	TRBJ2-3	TGTGCCAGTAGTATACGCTCCTTAGCGGGAGCGCGGGCAGATACGCAGTATTTT	CASSIRSLAGARADTQYF
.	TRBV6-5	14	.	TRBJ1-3	TGTGCCAGCAGTTACGGTCAGAGGGGAAACACCATATATTTT	CASSYGQRGNTIYF
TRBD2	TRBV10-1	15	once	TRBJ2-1	TGCGCCAGCAGTGATCGAGCGGGAGGGCTCTACGAGCAGTTCTTC	CASSDRAGGLYEQFF
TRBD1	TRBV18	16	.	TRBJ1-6	TGTGCCAGCTCACCGAGGACAGGGTCCAATAATTCACCCCTCCACTTT	CASSPRTGSNNSPLHF
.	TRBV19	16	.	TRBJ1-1	TGTGCCAGTAGTATACCCCTTACAGGGTTTGACACTGAAGCTTTCTTT	CASSIPLTGFDTEAFF
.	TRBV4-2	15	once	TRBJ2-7	TGTGCCAGCAGCCACCGGCGTAGCGGTCCGGAGGAGCAGTACTTC	CASSHRRSGPEEQYF
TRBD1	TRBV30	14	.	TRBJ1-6	TGTGCCTGGATGGACAGGCGCTCTAATTCACCCCTCCACTTT	CAWMDRRSNSPLHF
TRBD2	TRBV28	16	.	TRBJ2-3	TGTGCCAGCAGCCCCCTACAGGGCGGGGGGGCCGAGACGCAGTATTTT	CASSPLQGGGAETQYF
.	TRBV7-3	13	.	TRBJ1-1	TGTGCCAGCAGTAGCGGGGCGGGAACTGAAGCTTTCTTT	CASSSGAGTEAFF
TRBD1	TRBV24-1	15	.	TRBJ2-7	TGTGCCACCAGTGACCCCGGACAGGGGAAGTACGAGCAGTACTTC	CATSDPGQGKYEQYF
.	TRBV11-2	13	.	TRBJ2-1	TGTGCCAGCAGCATGAGCGGGCGCAATGAGCAGTTCTTC	CASSMSGRNEQFF
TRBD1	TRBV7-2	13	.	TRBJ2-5	TGTGCCAGCAGCTCGGGACAGGGGGAGACCCAGTACTTC	CASSSGQGETQYF
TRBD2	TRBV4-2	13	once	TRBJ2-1	TGTGCCAGCAGCCAAGATGGGCTAGCGGGGCGGTTCTTC	CASSQDGLAGRFF
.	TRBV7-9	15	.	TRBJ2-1	TGTGCCAGCAGTCCATTCGAGAGCTCCTACAATGAGCAGTTCTTC	CASSPFESSYNEQFF
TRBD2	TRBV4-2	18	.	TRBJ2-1	TGTGCCAGCAGCCAAGATATGATGGGACTAGCGGGGAGGAATGAGCAGTTCTTC	CASSQDMMGLAGRNEQFF
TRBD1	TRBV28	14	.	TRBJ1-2	TGTGCCACTGCCCAGGGACAGCCCCCGTATGGCTACATCTTC	CATAQGQPPYGYIF
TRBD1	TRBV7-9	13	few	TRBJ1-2	TGTGCCAGCAGCCCACAGGGGAACTATGGCTACACCTTC	CASSPQGNYGYTF
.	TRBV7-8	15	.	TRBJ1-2	TGTGCCAGCAGCTTAGCGAGGACAGCAGACTATGGCTACACCTTC	CASSLARTADYGYTF
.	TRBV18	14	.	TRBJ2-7	TGTGCCAGCTCACCGCAAGGGGGAATCAACGAGCAGTACTTC	CASSPQGGINEQYF
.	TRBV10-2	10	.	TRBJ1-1	TGCGCCAGCGGGGTGCGGGGAGCTTTCTTT	CASGVRGAFF